Shown below are 30 T cell receptor beta chains from a single sample sequenced in a study of OX40 agonist ivuxolimab in advanced cancers. Clones were read by immunoSEQ multiplex PCR, and TCRdb kept only the in-frame ones, dropping some. The sample lists some 97,000 clones; 75% to 95% were seen once. This specimen consisted of CD4+ or CD8+ T cells sorted from blood, obtained in a trial of the OX40 agonist ivuxolimab. These TCRs come from an adult with an advanced solid tumor such as melanoma, head and neck, liver or kidney cancer.

The CDR3 coding sequence is TGTGCCAGCTCACCACAGTATAGCAATCAGCCCCAGCATTTT. Translating gives CASSPQYSNQPQHF. The J gene is TRBJ1-5, the V gene TRBV18; no clear D. The germline gives CDR1 KGHSH, CDR2 LQKENI. This CDR3 is 14 amino acids long. V was cut by 1 base and J by 0 bases, with 4 bases left in between.

The gene calls are TRBV4-2 and TRBJ1-5; D perhaps matches TRBD1 (6 bases). The CDR3 runs 15 residues. CDR1 is LGHNA and CDR2 is YNFKEQ in the germline V gene. Between the trimmed V and J ends, which lost 3 bases and 2 bases, there was a span of 11 bases. CDR3 nucleotide sequence: TGTGCCAGCAGCCAGGGGGCGCAAGGCAATCAGCCCCAGCATTTT. Its translation is CASSQGAQGNQPQHF.

This chain connects TRBV19 to TRBJ2-2; 7 nucleotides agree with TRBD2. Trimming at V came to 0 bases and at J to 5 bases, leaving 0 bases not matched to a gene. Looked up from germline, CDR1 is LNHDA and CDR2 is SQIVND (reference sequence). The CDR3 extends over 14 amino acids. DNA for the CDR3: TGTGCCAGTAGTATAGAGGGGGGGACCGGGGAGCTGTTTTTT. It specifies CASSIEGGTGELFF. Full variable domain (missing parts from reference TRBV19 and TRBJ2-2): DGGITQSPKYLFRKEGQNVTLSCEQNLNHDAMYWYRQDPGQGLRLIYYSQIVNDFQKGDIAEGYSVSREKKESFPLTVTSAQKNPTAFYLCASSIEGGTGELFFGEGSRLTVL.

This clone was seen once. The chain couples TRBV11-3 to TRBJ2-5; D gene unclear. The CDR3 totals 12 residues. The V end was cut by 5 bases, the J end by 3 bases, with 7 bases between. The germline V gene encodes CDR1 SGHNT and CDR2 YENEEA. CDR3 protein: CASSQWEETQYF. CDR3 coding DNA: TGTGCCAGCAGCCAATGGGAAGAGACCCAGTACTTC.

This clone came up once. The genes are TRBV5-4 and TRBJ2-5; D not resolved. CDR1 and CDR2 from the germline V gene are SGHNT and YYREEE (reference sequence). The CDR3 spans 11 residues. Deletions cut 2 bases from V and 5 bases from J, with 4 bases between. This CDR3 reads CASSFSETQYF. The CDR3 region has the DNA TGTGCCAGCAGCTTTAGTGAGACCCAGTACTTC.

The sample holds one count of this clone. The gene calls are TRBV25-1 and TRBJ2-7; 7 bases match TRBD2. This CDR3 is 12 amino acids long. Germline CDR1 MGHDK, CDR2 SYGVNS. The ends lost 6 bases at V and 4 bases at J; junction bases unmatched: 3. The CDR3 here is CASSWGGYEQYF. CDR3 in DNA: TGTGCCAGCAGCTGGGGGGGTTACGAGCAGTACTTC.

The rearrangement links TRBV4-2 to TRBJ2-7; TRBD2 matches at 8 bases. The CDR3 has 16 amino acids. Germline V gene data show CDR1 as LGHNA and CDR2 as YNFKEQ. The V and J ends lost 1 base and 3 bases, in that order; junction bases with no gene match: 8. This CDR3 is CASSQGLAGEGYEQYF. For the CDR3, the DNA is TGTGCCAGCAGCCAAGGTCTAGCGGGTGAGGGCTACGAGCAGTACTTC.

Regarding this clone: The junction shows a germline mismatch at one end, possibly a read error. V and J are TRBV5-6 and TRBJ2-1; 12 bases align to TRBD2. This CDR3 is built from 19 residues. The germline CDR1 and CDR2 sequences are SGHDT and YYEEEE. This chain's CDR3 is CASSLAGTSGSARYHEQFF. The CDR3 nucleotides read TGTGCCAGCAGCTTGGCCGGGACTAGCGGGTCGGCACGCTACCATGAGCAGTTCTTC.

This chain connects TRBV29-1 to TRBJ2-2; 7 bases agree with TRBD1. With 4 bases clipped from V and 1 base from J, the junction kept 3 bases outside the gene matches. The CDR3 loop spans 14 amino acids. In germline, CDR1 is SQVTM, CDR2 ANQGSEA. CDR3 loop: CSVVGTVNTGELFF. The CDR3 DNA follows: TGCAGCGTTGTGGGGACAGTGAACACCGGGGAGCTGTTTTTT.

The V gene is TRBV5-1, the J gene TRBJ2-1; TRBD2 agrees at 10 bases. Germline V gives CDR1 SGHRS, CDR2 YFSETQ. There are 17 residues in the CDR3. With V trimmed by 4 bases and J by 5 bases, 12 bases remained unmatched. The CDR3 loop is CASSSALAGLSNNEQFF. Here the CDR3 DNA reads TGCGCCAGCAGCAGTGCACTAGCGGGGTTAAGTAACAATGAGCAGTTCTTC.

The V gene is TRBV28, the J gene TRBJ1-2, with D possibly TRBD1 on 5 matching bases. V was pared by 10 bases and J by 5 bases, with 17 bases between. From germline, CDR1 is MDHEN and CDR2 SYDVKM. The CDR3 consists of 13 residues. Here the CDR3 DNA reads TGTGCCACCCCGGACACCCTGGGGTATGGCTACACCTTC. This gives the protein CATPDTLGYGYTF.

The chain joins TRBV30 to TRBJ2-7, with 9 positions matching TRBD1. Unmatched junction bases numbered 6, after V lost 5 bases and J lost 4 bases. CDR1 and CDR2 (germline): GTSNPN, SVGIG (reference sequence). The CDR3 loop spans 13 amino acids. The CDR3 protein is CAWCRQGVYEQYF. CDR3 sequence (DNA): TGTGCCTGGTGTCGACAGGGGGTTTACGAGCAGTACTTC.

V usage is TRBV30 and J usage is TRBJ1-5; D may be TRBD1 (5 bases). The V gene's germline CDR1 is GTSNPN and CDR2 SVGIG (reference sequence). V lost 1 base and J 10 bases, leaving 14 bases between the germline ends. This CDR3 contains 13 residues. The CDR3 DNA reads TGTGCCTGGAGTGGGGGACCAGCTAATCCCCAGCATTTT. Protein: CAWSGGPANPQHF.

A few counts support this clone. The rearrangement uses TRBV16 and TRBJ1-1; D may be TRBD1 (6 bases). V lost 2 bases, J lost 5 bases, and 9 bases lay in between. CDR1 and CDR2 from the germline V gene are KGHSY and FQNENV. The CDR3 is 13 residues long. The CDR3 nucleotides read TGTGCCAGCAGCCAACCGCAGGGGACTGAAGCTTTCTTT. Translation gives CASSQPQGTEAFF.

The chain has TRBV4-2 and TRBJ2-1; 9 bases map to TRBD2. CDR1 is LGHNA, CDR2 YNFKEQ, per germline. The J segment lost 4 bases and the V segment lost 8 bases, leaving 9 bases of the junction unmatched. The CDR3 is made up of 15 amino acids. Here the CDR3 reads CASGLAGGMYNEQFF. The CDR3 nucleotides read TGTGCCAGCGGTCTGGCGGGAGGGATGTACAATGAGCAGTTCTTC.

The chain is built from TRBV5-4 and TRBJ1-3; D is possibly TRBD1 (5 bases). V shed 4 bases and J shed 4 bases, with 18 bases lying between them. Germline CDR1 reads SGHNT; CDR2 reads YYREEE (reference sequence). The CDR3 has 16 residues. For the CDR3, the DNA is TGTGCCAGCAGCCTTAACGGGGGTTTTCGAGGAAACACCATATATTTT. This gives the protein CASSLNGGFRGNTIYF.

The chain recombines TRBV5-4 with TRBJ2-3, with 9 bases lining up with TRBD1. The germline V gene encodes CDR1 SGHNT and CDR2 YYREEE (reference sequence). Germline trimming cut 4 bases from V and 4 bases from J; bases unmatched to any gene: 7. CDR3 length equals 15 residues. The CDR3 DNA reads TGTGCCAGCAGCCGGGGACAGGGAGGGCCAGATACGCAGTATTTT. This encodes CASSRGQGGPDTQYF.

Only one count was recorded for this clone. V and J are TRBV15 and TRBJ2-3; D may be TRBD1 (5 bases). Looked up from germline, CDR1 is LNHNV and CDR2 is YYDKDF (reference sequence). The CDR3 runs to 15 residues. V lost 1 base, J lost 2 bases, and 10 bases lay in between. The CDR3 region has the DNA TGTGCCACCAGCAGAGGGCAGGGCTTCACAGATACGCAGTATTTT. It is translated as CATSRGQGFTDTQYF.

J is TRBJ2-1 and V is TRBV7-8, with 11 bases that match TRBD2. Per germline, CDR1 SGHVS and CDR2 FQNEAQ. V lost 6 bases, J lost 0 bases, and 13 bases stayed unmatched. This CDR3 comprises 19 residues. DNA for the CDR3: TGTGCCAGCAGAGAAAGATCGGGGACTAGCGGTTCCTCCTACAATGAGCAGTTCTTC. Translation gives CASRERSGTSGSSYNEQFF.

This clone came up once. J is TRBJ2-5 and V is TRBV11-2; a possible D gene is TRBD1 (5 bases). V lost 2 bases to trimming and J lost 3 bases, with 13 bases between them. The V gene's germline CDR1 is SGHAT and CDR2 FQNNGV. The CDR3 spans 15 residues. This CDR3 reads CASSLFQGSEETQYF. The CDR3 DNA reads as TGTGCCAGCAGCTTATTCCAGGGATCAGAAGAGACCCAGTACTTC.

V is TRBV10-3 and J is TRBJ2-1; maybe TRBD1 (5 bases). The V gene lost 3 bases and the J gene lost 1 base, with 19 bases spanning the gap. The CDR3 spans 18 residues. Germline CDR1 is ENHRY and CDR2 is SYGVKD. The CDR3 here is CAISDFQGPLRSYNEQFF. The CDR3 DNA reads TGTGCCATCAGTGACTTCCAGGGCCCCCTGAGATCCTACAATGAGCAGTTCTTC.

This chain uses TRBV5-6 with TRBJ2-1, with 7 bases identical to TRBD2. The CDR3 is made up of 16 amino acids. V lost 1 base and J lost 9; bases outside the gene matches: 13. Germline CDR1 SGHDT, CDR2 YYEEEE. This CDR3 reads CASSLRWEGPLREQFF. Here the CDR3 DNA reads TGTGCCAGCAGCTTGAGGTGGGAGGGCCCGTTGCGTGAGCAGTTCTTC.

The table lists this clone with a count of one. This chain links TRBV28 with TRBJ1-2, with a weak D call TRBD1 (6 bases). This CDR3 is built from 13 residues. The V end lost 6 bases, the J end lost 0 bases, and 8 bases lay between the germline ends. Germline CDR1 is MDHEN and CDR2 is SYDVKM. CDR3 amino acids: CASRQGTNYGYTF. The CDR3 coding sequence is TGTGCCAGCAGACAGGGTACTAACTATGGCTACACCTTC.

The chain uses TRBV6-1 and TRBJ2-1; no clear D gene. In germline, CDR1 is MNHNS, CDR2 SASEGT. With 0 bases removed from V and 7 bases from J, the gap between germline ends came to 10 bases. This CDR3 has 14 amino acids. CDR3 in DNA: TGTGCCAGCAGTGAAGCGCGCGGATCGAATGAGCAGTTCTTC. Protein sequence: CASSEARGSNEQFF.

The rearrangement joins TRBV28 to TRBJ1-1; weak D call: TRBD1 (6 bases). Germline assignment: CDR1 MDHEN and CDR2 SYDVKM. This CDR3 comprises 14 residues. V shed 3 bases and J shed 6 bases, with 14 bases lying between them. The chain's CDR3 is CASSFTGKGSEAFF. The CDR3 DNA follows: TGTGCCAGCAGTTTCACAGGGAAGGGCTCTGAAGCTTTCTTT. Using reference TRBV28 and TRBJ1-1 for the parts outside the CDR3, the full variable domain is DVKVTQSSRYLVKRTGEKVFLECVQDMDHENMFWYRQDPGLGLRLIYFSYDVKMKEKGDIPEGYSVSREKKERFSLILESASTNQTSMYLCASSFTGKGSEAFFGQGTRLTVV.

The chain has TRBV7-8 and TRBJ2-7; 8 bases agree with TRBD1. CDR3 length equals 12 residues. Germline loops: CDR1 SGHVS, CDR2 FQNEAQ. Trimming cost V 5 bases and J 6 bases; bases outside gene matches: 3. CDR3 protein: CASSLQGGEQYF. The CDR3 coding sequence is TGTGCCAGCAGCCTACAGGGGGGCGAGCAGTACTTC.

The genes are TRBV2 and TRBJ2-7; D ambiguous. This CDR3 spans 12 amino acids. V was pared by 2 bases and J by 10 bases, with 12 bases between. The germline V gene has CDR1 SNHLY and CDR2 FYNNEI. The CDR3 spells CASSESPGRQYF. The CDR3 nucleotides read TGTGCCAGCAGTGAAAGCCCGGGCAGACAGTACTTC.

This clone was found once. V usage is TRBV5-1 and J usage is TRBJ2-7, with TRBD2 matching over 10 bases. Germline CDR1 reads SGHRS; CDR2 reads YFSETQ. The CDR3 loop spans 15 amino acids. V shed 0 bases, J shed 3 bases, and the junction held 3 bases outside the gene matches. The DNA of the CDR3 is TGCGCCAGCAGCTTGGTAGTAGCGGGAGGCTACGAGCAGTACTTC. It is translated as CASSLVVAGGYEQYF.

The rearrangement joins TRBV18 to TRBJ2-3; D is possibly TRBD1 (5 bases). Germline CDR1 reads KGHSH; CDR2 reads LQKENI. This CDR3 is 14 amino acids long. V lost 3 bases to trimming and J lost 4 bases, with 11 bases between them. The CDR3 here is CASSPTDGSDTQYF. Here the CDR3 DNA reads TGTGCCAGCTCACCGACAGACGGATCAGATACGCAGTATTTT.

The chain carries TRBV5-1 and TRBJ2-1; D remains unclear. CDR1 is SGHRS, CDR2 YFSETQ, per germline. Trimming shortened V by 4 bases and J by 3 bases, and 14 bases separated the two germline ends. The CDR3 is 15 amino acids. The CDR3: CASSPGDGYYNEQFF. The CDR3 DNA is TGCGCCAGCAGCCCCGGAGACGGCTACTACAATGAGCAGTTCTTC.